Listed below are T cell receptor beta chains from one sample, sequenced in a study of T-cell memory formation after mild COVID-19. One entry per CDR3 protein results from TCRdb running MiXCR on the 5' RACE reads. The sample consists of approximately 450,000 distinct CDR3 sequences, around a sixth of them appearing once. Sequences were obtained from PBMCs or a T cell subset sorted from them (not recorded which). These receptors were taken from an adult woman who had mild COVID-19 (a few samples of this study predate the infection). Cell type and time point are not known. The CDR3 runs from the conserved cysteine through the conserved F or W. The D gene is left open where the match is weak. Size is stated for part of the rows, as once, few or many counts, or as a class when the clone is expanded.

cdr3_length clone_size d_call j_call v_call cdr3_nt cdr3_aa
13 - - TRBJ1-2 TRBV6-6 TGTGCCAGCAGTTACTCCAGAGACTATGGCTACACCTTC CASSYSRDYGYTF
11 few - TRBJ2-2 TRBV19 TGTGGGACAACAAACACCGGGGAGCTGTTTTTT CGTTNTGELFF
16 - - TRBJ1-6 TRBV11-2 TGTGCCAGCAGCCCACCCCGGGACCTGAGTTTTTCACCCCTCCACTTT CASSPPRDLSFSPLHF
13 many - TRBJ2-7 TRBV28 TGTGCCAGCAGTTTACAGCGGACCTACGAGCAGTACTTC CASSLQRTYEQYF
14 - - TRBJ2-3 TRBV27 TGTGCCAGCAGTTTCTTCCAAGGTAGTAGTACGCAGTATTTT CASSFFQGSSTQYF
17 few - TRBJ2-7 TRBV7-9 TGTGCCAGCAGCTTCGCCCCCGGGACGGGACCCTCCTACGAGCAGTACTTC CASSFAPGTGPSYEQYF
17 - TRBD2 TRBJ2-3 TRBV5-4 TGTGCCAGCAGCTTGAGGGTAGCGGGACCTGGCACAGATACGCAGTATTTT CASSLRVAGPGTDTQYF
15 few TRBD2 TRBJ2-3 TRBV27 TGTGCCAGCAGTATGGGCGGGGGAGTTCCAGATACGCAGTATTTT CASSMGGGVPDTQYF
15 - - TRBJ2-2 TRBV28 TGTGCCAGCAGTTTATTGTTAACGTCCACCGGGGAGCTGTTTTTT CASSLLLTSTGELFF
16 - TRBD1 TRBJ2-6 TRBV20-1 TGCAGTGCTAGAGGACAGGGGGCTGGGGGGGCCAACGTCCTGACTTTC CSARGQGAGGANVLTF
15 - - TRBJ2-7 TRBV4-1 TGCGCCAGCAGACCCACAGGGTTCGGAGCCTACGAGCAGTACTTC CASRPTGFGAYEQYF
16 - - TRBJ2-5 TRBV27 TGTGCCAGCAGTTTCGTATCAAGAGGGATCCAAGAGACCCAGTACTTC CASSFVSRGIQETQYF
15 - - TRBJ1-2 TRBV5-1 TGCGCCAGCAGCCAGGAGGCGACAGGCGGGCATGGCTACACCTTC CASSQEATGGHGYTF